This T cell receptor (beta chain) was profiled in a study of CD8 T cells in ankylosing spondylitis. The germline V gene has CDR1 SNHLY and CDR2 FYNNEI. The CDR3 has 13 residues. Between the trimmed V and J ends, which lost 6 bases and 4 bases, there was a span of 12 bases. This clonotype has a count of ten or more. Its antigen remains unknown. Using its own MiXCR run on the 5' RACE reads, TCRdb lists one record per CDR3 protein. The sample lists over 150,000 distinct CDR3 sequences; around a sixth were seen once. General study results and limits: Reactive arthritis synovial fluid and blood previously showed some of these motif variants.

The sequence came from a male donor under 35 with ankylosing spondylitis or in good health (not recorded which). The specimen sequenced was blood, either unsorted or a sorted T cell fraction (not recorded which). The rearrangement uses TRBV2 and TRBJ1-2, with a tentative D call TRBD1 (5 bases). The CDR3, as DNA: TGTGCCAGCAGGGGGGACGGCATCTATGGCTACACCTTC. As protein: CASRGDGIYGYTF.